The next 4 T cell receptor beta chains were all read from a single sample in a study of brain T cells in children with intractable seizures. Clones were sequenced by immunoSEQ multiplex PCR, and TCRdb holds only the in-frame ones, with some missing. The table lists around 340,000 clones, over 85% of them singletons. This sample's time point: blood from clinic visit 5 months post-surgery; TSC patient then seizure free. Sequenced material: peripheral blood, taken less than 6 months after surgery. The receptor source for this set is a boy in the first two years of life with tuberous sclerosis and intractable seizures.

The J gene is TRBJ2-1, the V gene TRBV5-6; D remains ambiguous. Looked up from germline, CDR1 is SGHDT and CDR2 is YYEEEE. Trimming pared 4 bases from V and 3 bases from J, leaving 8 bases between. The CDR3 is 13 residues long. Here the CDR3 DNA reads TGTGCCAGCAGCGCGGCCAGCTACAATGAGCAGTTCTTC. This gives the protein CASSAASYNEQFF.

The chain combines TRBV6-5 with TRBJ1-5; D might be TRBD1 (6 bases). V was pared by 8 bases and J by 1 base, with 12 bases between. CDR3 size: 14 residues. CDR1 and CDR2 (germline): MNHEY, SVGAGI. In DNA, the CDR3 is TGTGCCAGCGGGGGCCAGGGAAGCAATCAGCCCCAGCATTTT. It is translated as CASGGQGSNQPQHF.

This chain's CDR3 is CASSERTGTYEQYF. CDR3 coding DNA: TGTGCCAGCAGTGAACGGACGGGAACCTACGAGCAGTACTTC. The chain employs TRBV6-1 and TRBJ2-7, with D possibly being TRBD2 (5 bases). V shed 2 bases and J shed 2 bases, with 10 bases lying between them. CDR1 and CDR2 (germline): MNHNS, SASEGT. The CDR3 runs to 14 residues.

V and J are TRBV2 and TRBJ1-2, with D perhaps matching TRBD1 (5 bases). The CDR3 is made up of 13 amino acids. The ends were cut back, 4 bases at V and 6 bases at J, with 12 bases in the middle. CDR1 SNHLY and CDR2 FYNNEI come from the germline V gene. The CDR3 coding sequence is TGTGCCAGCAGTGGGTCAGGGAGGGATGGCTACACCTTC. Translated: CASSGSGRDGYTF.